The subject of this entry is one T cell receptor (beta chain). The germline V and J ends were trimmed by 6 bases and 1 base, with 15 bases remaining between them. Germline CDR1 reads WNHNN; CDR2 reads SYGVQD (reference sequence). The CDR3 is 15 residues long. This record belongs to a study of blood T cells in healthy people across ages. Alongside a J-beta primer mix, a sample-barcoded 5' primer served in a second PCR lasting 7 to 11 cycles. TCRdb independently ran MiXCR on the 5' RACE reads; one entry per CDR3 protein. Among about 780,000 distinct CDR3 sequences listed, about 46% were seen once. The genes are TRBV10-1 and TRBJ2-5; D is uncertain. The sequence derives from a man older than 75 in good health. The sequencing sample was made of blood. Here the CDR3 DNA reads TGCGCCAGCAGCCAGACACGGACGGGCCAAGAGACCCAGTACTTC. It is translated as CASSQTRTGQETQYF.